One sample yielded the 22 T cell receptor beta chains listed below, sequenced in a study of technical replicates of blood from several donors. Clones were sequenced by immunoSEQ multiplex PCR, and TCRdb holds only the in-frame ones, with some missing. The repertoire holds about 70,000 clones, with roughly 97% as singletons. Sequences were obtained from T cells isolated from PBMCs. The source is a human donor in good health.

The chain recombines TRBV5-1 with TRBJ2-7, with 7 positions matching TRBD1. CDR3 size: 15 residues. Germline CDR1 reads SGHRS; CDR2 reads YFSETQ. The V segment lost 0 bases and the J segment 0 bases; nucleotides outside the gene matches: 3. CDR3 nucleotide sequence: TGCGCCAGCAGCTTGGCCGGGGACAGCTCCTACGAGCAGTACTTC. It specifies CASSLAGDSSYEQYF. The entire variable domain, with the rest obtained from reference TRBV5-1 and TRBJ2-7, is as follows: KAGVTQTPRYLIKTRGQQVTLSCSPISGHRSVSWYQQTPGQGLQFLFEYFSETQRNKGNFPGRFSGRQFSNSRSEMNVSTLELGDSALYLCASSLAGDSSYEQYFGPGTRLTVT.

The V gene is TRBV5-5, the J gene TRBJ2-7; tentatively, D is TRBD2 (5 bases). Trimming took 4 bases from V and 7 from J, leaving 18 bases between them. Germline loops: CDR1 SGHKS, CDR2 YYEKEE (reference sequence). This CDR3 contains 14 residues. CDR3 sequence (DNA): TGTGCCAGCAGCCACCCACTAGGTTATGAAGAGCAGTACTTC. This translates into CASSHPLGYEEQYF.

The V call is TRBV19, the J call TRBJ1-2; 7 nucleotides align to TRBD1. Germline CDR1 and CDR2: LNHDA and SQIVND (reference sequence). There are 14 residues in the CDR3. With V trimmed by 4 bases and J by 2 bases, 4 bases remained unmatched. CDR3 sequence (DNA): TGTGCCAGTAGTACAGGGACAGCCAACTATGGCTACACCTTC. This codes for CASSTGTANYGYTF.

The chain employs TRBV2 and TRBJ2-2; 9 nucleotides agree with TRBD2. Per germline, CDR1 SNHLY and CDR2 FYNNEI. The length of the CDR3 is 16 residues. V dropped 4 bases and J dropped 7; count of bases not matched to a gene: 10. The CDR3 spells CASSVRLAETGGELFF. The CDR3 nucleotides read TGTGCCAGCAGTGTCCGACTAGCGGAAACAGGCGGGGAGCTGTTTTTT.

CDR3 nucleotides: TGTGCCAGCAGCCAAGCAGGGGGGCGCGGCACTGAAGCTTTCTTT. It yields the protein CASSQAGGRGTEAFF. The chain links TRBV14 to TRBJ1-1; 7 nucleotides line up with TRBD1. Germline loops: CDR1 SGHDN, CDR2 FVKESK. CDR3 size: 15 residues. V trimming: 1 base; J trimming: 4 bases; junction bases outside the gene matches: 6.

Written as DNA, the CDR3 is TGTGCCAGTAGTAATTTATGGCAGGCCAATTCACCCCTCCACTTT. It codes for CASSNLWQANSPLHF. The chain uses TRBV19 and TRBJ1-6; D call uncertain. Germline CDR1 is LNHDA and CDR2 is SQIVND (reference sequence). The CDR3 covers 15 residues. V lost 4 bases and J lost 7, with 14 bases in between.

V usage is TRBV19 and J usage is TRBJ2-7, with 8 positions matching TRBD2. CDR1 and CDR2 from the germline V gene are LNHDA and SQIVND (reference sequence). Unmatched junction bases numbered 14, after V lost 3 bases and J lost 4 bases. The CDR3 covers 17 residues. Here the CDR3 reads CASSIGPIERESYEQYF. Written as DNA, the CDR3 is TGTGCCAGTAGTATCGGCCCTATCGAGCGGGAGAGTTACGAGCAGTACTTC.

This chain connects TRBV2 to TRBJ1-5; D is undetermined. V gave up 4 bases and J gave up 1 base, with 11 bases separating them. The CDR3 runs to 15 residues. Looked up from germline, CDR1 is SNHLY and CDR2 is FYNNEI. This CDR3 reads CASSAGGKSNQPQHF. The CDR3 DNA reads TGTGCCAGCAGTGCCGGCGGGAAGAGCAATCAGCCCCAGCATTTT.

This rearrangement joins TRBV9 to TRBJ2-1; the match to TRBD1 covers 7 bases. J lost 0 bases, V lost 3 bases, and 3 bases had no gene match. Germline loops: CDR1 SGDLS, CDR2 YYNGEE. CDR3 length equals 15 residues. CDR3: CASSGGTVSYNEQFF. The CDR3, as DNA: TGTGCCAGCAGCGGAGGGACAGTCTCCTACAATGAGCAGTTCTTC.

The chain combines TRBV27 with TRBJ2-6; a possible D gene is TRBD2 (6 bases). The germline gives CDR1 MNHEY, CDR2 SMNVEV (reference sequence). V was clipped by 1 base and J by 4 bases, with 14 bases between them. The CDR3 sequence is 17 residues long. The CDR3 DNA is TGTGCCAGCAGTTTATTGGGAGGTGCTCAGGGGGCCAACGTCCTGACTTTC. This sequence encodes CASSLLGGAQGANVLTF.

This rearrangement joins TRBV7-9 to TRBJ1-1; the match to TRBD1 covers 8 bases. The CDR3 has 14 amino acids. Germline V CDR1 and CDR2: SEHNR, FQNEAQ (reference sequence). The junction had 6 bases not matched to a gene; V was cut back by 5 bases and J by 4 bases. Here the CDR3 DNA reads TGTGCCAGCAGCGGGGACAGGCGAAGCACTGAAGCTTTCTTT. This translates into CASSGDRRSTEAFF.

V usage is TRBV27 and J usage is TRBJ2-7; 8 nucleotides match TRBD2. This CDR3 has 15 residues. The germline V gene encodes CDR1 MNHEY and CDR2 SMNVEV (reference sequence). With 3 bases clipped from V and 2 bases from J, the junction kept 6 bases outside the gene matches. The CDR3 coding sequence is TGTGCCAGCAGTTTGGGCGGGGGGTGGACCTACGAGCAGTACTTC. It codes for CASSLGGGWTYEQYF.

The genes are TRBV19 and TRBJ2-7; TRBD1 aligns across 11 bases. The trim removed 3 bases at V and 3 bases at J, leaving 1 base unmatched. This CDR3 region has 14 residues. CDR1 is LNHDA and CDR2 is SQIVND in the germline V gene (reference sequence). CDR3 protein: CASSIGTGGYEQYF. CDR3 DNA sequence: TGTGCCAGTAGTATCGGGACAGGGGGCTACGAGCAGTACTTC.

This chain uses TRBV9 with TRBJ2-7; D possibly corresponds to TRBD2 (5 bases). The CDR3 sequence is 15 residues long. Germline assignment: CDR1 SGDLS and CDR2 YYNGEE. Trimming removed 0 bases from V and 3 bases from J, with 13 bases in between. The CDR3 nucleotides read TGTGCCAGCAGCGTAGCTACGGGATCCGGCTACGAGCAGTACTTC. This codes for CASSVATGSGYEQYF.

The chain carries TRBV4-1 and TRBJ1-6; 9 positions match TRBD1. The CDR3 runs 16 residues. The germline gives CDR1 MGHRA, CDR2 YSYEKL. Trimming removed 5 bases from V and 6 bases from J; junction bases left unmatched: 8. The CDR3 sequence is CASSRGGTGTNSPLHF. In DNA form, the CDR3 reads TGCGCCAGCAGCAGAGGGGGGACAGGGACTAATTCACCCCTCCACTTT.

V usage is TRBV7-2 and J usage is TRBJ1-6; D remains ambiguous. The CDR3 extends over 13 amino acids. Germline V gene sequence: CDR1 SGHTA, CDR2 FQGNSA. V gave up 4 bases and J gave up 7 bases, with 8 bases separating them. CDR3 DNA: TGTGCCAGCAGCTCTCTTCAGAATTCACCCCTCCACTTT. It encodes CASSSLQNSPLHF. The whole variable domain, remainder taken from reference TRBV7-2 and TRBJ1-6, is GAGVSQSPSNKVTEKGKDVELRCDPISGHTALYWYRQSLGQGLEFLIYFQGNSAPDKSGLPSDRFSAERTGGSVSTLTIQRTQQEDSAVYLCASSSLQNSPLHFGNGTRLTVT.

The chain couples TRBV7-9 to TRBJ2-7; 8 bases map to TRBD2. The CDR3 spans 17 residues. The germline V gene has CDR1 SEHNR and CDR2 FQNEAQ (reference sequence). V was clipped by 5 bases and J by 0 bases; unmatched bases: 12. CDR3 sequence (DNA): TGTGCCAGCAGCCCTACCCGGGGCGGGGGGAGCTCCTACGAGCAGTACTTC. Its protein product is CASSPTRGGGSSYEQYF.

This clone was picked up one time. The chain joins TRBV4-1 to TRBJ2-1; a possible D gene is TRBD2 (5 bases). This CDR3 has 17 amino acids. Germline loops: CDR1 MGHRA, CDR2 YSYEKL. The V gene lost 1 base and the J gene lost 0 bases, with 13 bases spanning the gap. The CDR3 here is CASSQGLASTSYNEQFF. In DNA, the CDR3 is TGCGCCAGCAGCCAAGGATTAGCGAGTACCTCCTACAATGAGCAGTTCTTC.

This rearrangement joins TRBV6-1 to TRBJ2-7, with 10 bases aligning to TRBD1. V was pared by 4 bases and J by 4 bases, with 10 bases of the junction left unmatched. CDR1 and CDR2 from the germline V gene are MNHNS and SASEGT. CDR3 length: 16 amino acids. The CDR3: CASSGLDRGGFYEQYF. CDR3 DNA sequence: TGTGCCAGCAGTGGCCTGGACAGGGGGGGTTTTTACGAGCAGTACTTC.

As DNA, the CDR3 is TGTGCCAGCAGCTACGGACAGGGGAACACCGGGGAGCTGTTTTTT. Translated: CASSYGQGNTGELFF. The V gene is TRBV13, the J gene TRBJ2-2; 8 bases agree with TRBD1. This CDR3 has 15 residues. The ends lost 4 bases at V and 1 base at J; junction bases unmatched: 2. Germline V gene sequence: CDR1 PRHDT, CDR2 FYEKMQ (reference sequence).

The V call is TRBV5-1, the J call TRBJ2-7, with a tentative D call TRBD2 (5 bases). This CDR3 has 14 residues. Trimming left V 1 base short and J 0 bases short, with 8 bases between. Germline CDR1 SGHRS, CDR2 YFSETQ. In nucleotides, the CDR3 is TGCGCCAGCAGCTTGACGGGGAGCTCCTACGAGCAGTACTTC. Protein sequence: CASSLTGSSYEQYF.

The chain carries TRBV6-4 and TRBJ2-2; 10 positions agree with TRBD2. Germline V gives CDR1 MRHNA, CDR2 SNTAGT. CDR3 length: 18 amino acids. Trimming removed 0 bases from V and 1 base from J; junction bases left unmatched: 5. In DNA, the CDR3 is TGTGCCAGCAGTGACTCCCCACTAGCGGGGCGGAACACCGGGGAGCTGTTTTTT. Its translation: CASSDSPLAGRNTGELFF.